The next 8 T cell receptor beta chains were all read from a single sample in a study of T-cell memory formation after mild COVID-19. TCRdb redid the calling of the 5' RACE reads with MiXCR, one entry per CDR3 protein. Of roughly 300,000 distinct CDR3 sequences listed, 8.2% are singletons. Sequencing was carried out using PBMCs or a T cell subset sorted from them (not recorded which). The receptor source for this set is a man between 18 and 35 years old who had mild COVID-19 (a few samples of this study predate the infection). Cell type and time point are not known.

There are a few counts of this clonotype. The V and J genes are TRBV7-2 and TRBJ2-2; D might be TRBD2 (6 bases). This CDR3 comprises 15 residues. Per germline, CDR1 SGHTA and CDR2 FQGNSA. Trimming cost V 2 bases and J 4 bases, with 11 bases left between them. Here the CDR3 reads CASSLRREGTGELFF. DNA of the CDR3: TGTGCCAGCAGCTTACGGAGGGAAGGCACCGGGGAGCTGTTTTTT.

The sample holds a few counts of this clonotype. This chain connects TRBV4-2 to TRBJ2-1; D possibly uses TRBD1 or TRBD2 (5 bases each). CDR3 length: 12 residues. Trimming shortened V by 4 bases and J by 15 bases, and 16 bases separated the two germline ends. Per germline, CDR1 LGHNA and CDR2 YNFKEQ. The CDR3 DNA reads TGTGCCAGCAGCCCAGGGCTGGAGCGGCGGTTCTTC. It codes for CASSPGLERRFF.

This chain uses TRBV19 with TRBJ2-4; possibly TRBD1 for D (6 bases). This CDR3 spans 20 amino acids. V was pared by 7 bases and J by 1 base, with 29 bases between. Germline assignment: CDR1 LNHDA and CDR2 SQIVND (reference sequence). The DNA of the CDR3 is TGTGCCAGTAAGGGGGTGGAGGATCCCGGTTGGAGAGAGGCCAAAAACATTCAGTACTTC. This gives the protein CASKGVEDPGWREAKNIQYF.

This clonotype was observed many times. One junction end does not reproduce the germline sequence, and a read error may be involved. The chain has TRBV7-2 and TRBJ2-3, with D maybe TRBD1 (6 bases). Germline values: CDR1 SGHTA, CDR2 FQGNSA. The CDR3 covers 15 residues. The DNA for the CDR3 is TGCGCCAGCAGCTTGGCGGCAGGGGGCACAGATACGCAGTATTTT. It encodes CASSLAAGGTDTQYF.

This clonotype was found a few times. The rearrangement joins TRBV28 to TRBJ1-5; unclear D gene. V dropped 6 bases and J dropped 4 bases, with 7 bases sitting between them. The CDR3 is 12 residues long. The V gene's germline CDR1 is MDHEN and CDR2 SYDVKM. Here the CDR3 DNA reads TGTGCCAGCAGCCCGAGTAATCAGCCCCAGCATTTT. Its protein product is CASSPSNQPQHF.

This clonotype came up many times. The chain employs TRBV5-1 and TRBJ2-6; TRBD2 is a possible D gene (6 bases). CDR1 and CDR2 from the germline V gene are SGHRS and YFSETQ. V was trimmed by 4 bases and J by 2 bases, leaving 13 bases between them. CDR3 length: 16 amino acids. The CDR3 protein is CASSTTAGTGANVLTF. Written as DNA, the CDR3 is TGCGCCAGCAGCACAACCGCGGGGACTGGGGCCAACGTCCTGACTTTC.

In this sample, this clonotype turned up a few times. The CDR3 spells CASSFLGDRLYEQYF. DNA for the CDR3: TGCGCCAGCAGTTTCCTGGGGGACAGGCTCTACGAGCAGTACTTC. This chain joins TRBV5-1 and TRBJ2-7, with TRBD1 matching over 8 bases. This CDR3 has 15 residues. The J segment lost 3 bases and the V segment lost 5 bases, leaving 10 bases of the junction unmatched. From germline, CDR1 is SGHRS and CDR2 YFSETQ.

The chain couples TRBV27 to TRBJ1-1; no clear D gene. The V gene's germline CDR1 is MNHEY and CDR2 SMNVEV (reference sequence). This CDR3 is 14 amino acids long. V lost 4 bases to trimming and J lost 4 bases, with 13 bases between them. The CDR3 reads CASSSQLGSTEAFF. The CDR3 DNA follows: TGTGCCAGCAGTTCCCAATTGGGAAGCACTGAAGCTTTCTTT.